This T cell receptor beta chain was captured in a study of CD8+ T cells in alopecia areata. Study overall: Treated patients were given oral tofacitinib, which was dosed at 5 to 10 mg twice daily.

Reverse transcription of extracted RNA yielded cDNA, which provided the sequencing template. Sequencing was performed with immunoSEQ multiplex PCR; in TCRdb, only in-frame clones are kept and a portion is missing. The data show around 70,000 clones, approximately 29% seen once. With regard to this clone: Its antigen is not known.

Study-wide findings and caveats: Just one nonresponder means the tie between baseline CD8+ expansion and response stays uncertain.

The CDR3 contains 17 residues. The V gene lost 3 bases and the J gene lost 6 bases, with 23 bases spanning the gap. Treatment here: oral pan-JAK inhibitor, 5-10 mg twice daily. Lesional scalp tissue (obtained by punch biopsy) and peripheral blood were collected from alopecia areata patients. This chain links TRBV23-1 with TRBJ1-2, with D hard to call. TRBV23-1 is an ORF; its function is uncertain. The TCR was taken from a human donor with alopecia areata. This sample comprised CD8+ T cells sorted from blood, obtained at week 4, from a patient treated with tofacitinib. The CDR3: CASSQGTRTPSGHGYTF. Written as DNA, the CDR3 is TGCGCCAGCAGTCAGGGCACGAGGACCCCCAGTGGCCATGGCTACACCTTC.